This T cell receptor (beta chain) appears in the sequencing data of a study of Graves' ophthalmopathy and Graves' hyperthyroidism. Study-level points and caveats: Blood shared most expanded thyroid clonotypes above 0.001 frequency.

This clonotype was seen more than once but under ten times. The antigen is unknown. A junction boundary mismatches the germline segment, possibly from a read error. Newly diagnosed hyperthyroidism donors, aged 18 to 65, duration under 2 months. Establishment of the diagnosis relied upon clinical symptoms, serum thyroxine, TRAb, thyroid ultrasound and orbital computed tomography. Using RNA transcripts, the TCR beta CDR3 regions were amplified. Scientists carried out first-round RT-PCR using HTBI primers and then a second-round multiplex PCR. TCRdb independently ran MiXCR on the multiplex PCR reads; one entry per CDR3 protein. The table lists about 1.2 million distinct CDR3 sequences, roughly two fifths of them singletons. From germline, CDR1 is WSHSY and CDR2 SAAADI. The CDR3 runs to 13 residues.

This chain uses TRBV10-2 with TRBJ2-7; TRBD2 might be the D (5 bases). The TCR sequence derives from an adult man with Graves' hyperthyroidism. The sample was peripheral blood or thyroid tissue (not recorded which). The CDR3, as DNA: TGTGCCAGCATGGGAGAGAACTCCTACGAGCAGTACTTC. Translation gives CASMGENSYEQYF.